Shown below are 25 T cell receptor beta chains from a single sample sequenced in a study of cytomegalovirus exposure and HLA in healthy donors (dated 2017 in TCRdb). Library preparation used the immunoSEQ multiplex PCR assay. For the multiplex PCR, a mixture combining 60 forward primers for TCR Vbeta segments and 13 reverse primers for TCR Jbeta segments was used. TCRdb provides this immuneACCESS table in a form limited to in-frame rearrangements. Some clones are lacking; in checked studies, under half of them reflect an unresolved V gene, and why the rest are absent is not known. The sample yields 100,000 to 140,000 clones; more than 65% were counted once. Of the sample, 2% to 2.5% is held by the ten largest clones. Sequencing was performed on PBMCs. These receptors were obtained from a man between 25 and 39 years old in good health and CMV-seronegative.

The V and J genes are TRBV10-3 and TRBJ1-1; D perhaps matches TRBD1 (5 bases). The CDR3 is 13 residues long. The germline gives CDR1 ENHRY, CDR2 SYGVKD. V lost 6 bases and J 8 bases, leaving 16 bases between the germline ends. This chain's CDR3 is CAIRTTENWEAFF. CDR3 bases: TGTGCCATCAGGACGACAGAAAATTGGGAAGCTTTCTTT.

V and J are TRBV30 and TRBJ1-1; 10 bases match TRBD1. There are 16 residues in the CDR3. V shed 4 bases and J 1 base; nucleotides not matched to a gene: 9. Germline CDR1 and CDR2: GTSNPN and SVGIG (reference sequence). Written as DNA, the CDR3 is TGTGCCTGGACGACCGGGACAGGGGCGCGGAACACTGAAGCTTTCTTT. Amino acids: CAWTTGTGARNTEAFF.

V and J are TRBV7-8 and TRBJ1-5, with 8 bases fitting TRBD1. This CDR3 contains 13 residues. Germline assignment: CDR1 SGHVS and CDR2 FQNEAQ. Trimming removed 9 bases from V and 1 base from J; junction bases left unmatched: 2. CDR3 sequence (DNA): TGTGCCAGTGGACAGGGCAGCAATCAGCCCCAGCATTTT. Translated, it gives CASGQGSNQPQHF.

This sequence joins TRBV13 and TRBJ2-1; 9 bases are a match to TRBD2. J lost 3 bases, V lost 2 bases, and 5 bases had no gene match. The CDR3 totals 16 residues. Germline CDR1 reads PRHDT; CDR2 reads FYEKMQ (reference sequence). CDR3 amino acids: CASSLPTSGRYNEQFF. The CDR3, as DNA: TGTGCCAGCAGCTTACCTACTAGCGGGCGCTACAATGAGCAGTTCTTC.

This clone is termed medium-sized. The V call is TRBV6-4, the J call TRBJ2-3, with a tentative D call TRBD2 (7 bases). The ends were cut back, 2 bases at V and 2 bases at J, with 8 bases in the middle. Germline values: CDR1 MRHNA, CDR2 SNTAGT. The CDR3 consists of 14 residues. The CDR3: CASSDGGATDTQYF. DNA of the CDR3: TGTGCCAGCAGTGACGGGGGGGCCACAGATACGCAGTATTTT.

V and J are TRBV30 and TRBJ2-5; D is unclear. This CDR3 comprises 12 residues. The V end lost 2 bases, the J end lost 5 bases, and 9 bases lay between the germline ends. Germline loops: CDR1 GTSNPN, CDR2 SVGIG (reference sequence). For the CDR3, the DNA is TGTGCCTGGAGTATTACGGGTGAGACCCAGTACTTC. Amino acids: CAWSITGETQYF.

The rearrangement uses TRBV19 and TRBJ2-7; a weak D match, TRBD1 (6 bases). Germline assignment: CDR1 LNHDA and CDR2 SQIVND (reference sequence). The CDR3 length is 14 residues. Trimming removed 1 base from V and 4 bases from J, with 11 bases in between. Here the CDR3 reads CASSIAGEIYEQYF. The CDR3 bases are TGTGCCAGTAGTATAGCAGGGGAGATTTACGAGCAGTACTTC.

This sequence joins TRBV6-1 and TRBJ2-7, with D possibly TRBD1 on 6 matching bases. Germline V gene sequence: CDR1 MNHNS, CDR2 SASEGT. The CDR3 loop spans 14 amino acids. V was pared by 2 bases and J by 2 bases, with 10 bases between. The CDR3 DNA sequence: TGTGCCAGCAGTGAATCGGGACAAGCCTACGAGCAGTACTTC. Residues: CASSESGQAYEQYF.

The chain carries TRBV28 and TRBJ1-2, with D possibly being TRBD1 (5 bases). This CDR3 spans 12 amino acids. Deletions cut 6 bases from V and 8 bases from J, with 13 bases between. Germline CDR1 is MDHEN and CDR2 is SYDVKM. The CDR3 DNA reads as TGTGCCAGCAGCCTACTGGGGGGAGGCTACACCTTC. Protein sequence: CASSLLGGGYTF.

The CDR3 region has the DNA TGTGCCAGCAGTTGGTCGGGGAGGGAGACCCAGTACTTC. It specifies CASSWSGRETQYF. V gene TRBV6-5 combines with J gene TRBJ2-5; D perhaps matches TRBD2 (6 bases). CDR1 MNHEY and CDR2 SVGAGI come from the germline V gene. The CDR3 loop spans 13 amino acids. V lost 4 bases, J lost 5 bases, and 11 bases lay in between.

The chain employs TRBV5-1 and TRBJ1-1; 8 bases match TRBD1. The CDR3 length is 14 residues. V lost 3 bases, J lost 1 base, and 2 bases stayed unmatched. Germline assignment: CDR1 SGHRS and CDR2 YFSETQ. The CDR3 DNA reads as TGCGCCAGCAGCTCTGGACAGGGGAACACTGAAGCTTTCTTT. It codes for CASSSGQGNTEAFF.

The V call is TRBV6-4, the J call TRBJ2-1, with D possibly TRBD2 on 6 matching bases. The CDR3 length is 14 residues. CDR1 MRHNA and CDR2 SNTAGT come from the germline V gene. The V end lost 8 bases, the J end lost 7 bases, and 18 bases lay between the germline ends. The CDR3 DNA follows: TGTGCCAGCGCCACAGAGCCAGGAGGGAATGAGCAGTTCTTC. Translated: CASATEPGGNEQFF.

The chain couples TRBV30 to TRBJ2-7; D remains unclear. Trimming shortened V by 7 bases and J by 0 bases, and 10 bases separated the two germline ends. CDR3 length: 12 residues. Germline V lookup: CDR1 GTSNPN, CDR2 SVGIG (reference sequence). The CDR3 DNA reads TGTGCCTCCGGCAGGAACTCCTACGAGCAGTACTTC. It codes for CASGRNSYEQYF.

V gene TRBV21-1 combines with J gene TRBJ1-2; the table names TRBD1, a call not compared with the DNA. TRBV21-1 is a pseudogene. The CDR3 spans 15 residues. This CDR3 is CASSLRQVGRYGYTF. The CDR3 DNA follows: TGTGCCAGCAGCCTTCGACAGGTTGGGAGATATGGCTACACCTTC.

The genes are TRBV30 and TRBJ2-7; TRBD1 agrees at 9 bases. This CDR3 has 13 residues. Losses at the gene ends were 3 bases for V and 4 bases for J; bases not matched to a gene: 4. The germline CDR1 and CDR2 sequences are GTSNPN and SVGIG (reference sequence). CDR3 residues: CAWRTGGIYEQYF. CDR3 nucleotides: TGTGCCTGGAGAACAGGGGGCATATACGAGCAGTACTTC.

The genes are TRBV4-1 and TRBJ2-3; D is perhaps TRBD1 (6 bases). The CDR3 sequence is 18 residues long. Germline V gene sequence: CDR1 MGHRA, CDR2 YSYEKL. V dropped 3 bases and J dropped 10 bases, with 29 bases sitting between them. The CDR3 nucleotides are TGCGCCAGCAGCCACCGACCCTGGGAACCCGGACAGTCTGTGGCGCAGTATTTT. Its translation is CASSHRPWEPGQSVAQYF.

The rearrangement uses TRBV6-5 and TRBJ1-2; D remains ambiguous. The germline V and J ends were trimmed by 0 bases and 9 bases, with 17 bases remaining between them. The CDR3 length is 15 residues. The germline CDR1 and CDR2 sequences are MNHEY and SVGAGI. CDR3 bases: TGTGCCAGCAGTTACTCCCCCGGGGAAGCCATGCGCTACACCTTC. This translates into CASSYSPGEAMRYTF.

The chain carries TRBV28 and TRBJ1-2, with D possibly matching TRBD1 (6 bases). CDR1 is MDHEN and CDR2 is SYDVKM in the germline V gene. This CDR3 contains 15 residues. The germline V and J ends were trimmed by 4 bases and 5 bases, with 17 bases remaining between them. The CDR3 DNA follows: TGTGCCAGCAGTTACCCCACAGGGATTCAGTATGGCTACACCTTC. Translated: CASSYPTGIQYGYTF.

The chain combines TRBV10-3 with TRBJ1-5; D call uncertain. This CDR3 region has 14 residues. The germline gives CDR1 ENHRY, CDR2 SYGVKD. Trimming shortened V by 0 bases and J by 3 bases, and 6 bases separated the two germline ends. CDR3: CAISESGLNQPQHF. CDR3 nucleotides: TGTGCCATCAGTGAGTCGGGCCTCAATCAGCCCCAGCATTTT.

A few counts support this clone. The genes are TRBV11-1 and TRBJ2-2, with D possibly matching TRBD2 (5 bases). The CDR3 totals 12 residues. The germline V gene encodes CDR1 SGHAT and CDR2 FQDESV (reference sequence). V lost 10 bases and J lost 6, with 12 bases in between. The CDR3 is CATRRGSGELFF. CDR3 DNA: TGTGCCACCCGTCGCGGGTCCGGGGAGCTGTTTTTT.

V gene TRBV4-2 combines with J gene TRBJ2-1; 9 positions agree with TRBD2. V shed 4 bases, J shed 7 bases, and the junction held 11 bases outside the gene matches. CDR3 length equals 16 residues. Germline assignment: CDR1 LGHNA and CDR2 YNFKEQ. The CDR3: CASSPEGAGGGNEQFF. The CDR3 nucleotides are TGTGCCAGCAGCCCGGAGGGGGCGGGAGGGGGTAATGAGCAGTTCTTC.

This clone was observed at least ten times. This chain links TRBV10-1 with TRBJ1-1, with TRBD1 matching over 9 bases. Germline CDR1 and CDR2: WNHNN and SYGVQD (reference sequence). The CDR3 loop spans 18 amino acids. The V segment lost 6 bases and the J segment 1 base; nucleotides outside the gene matches: 15. CDR3 bases: TGCGCCAGCAGCCCAGGGGGGGGACAGGGCCTTTCGAACACTGAAGCTTTCTTT. Translation: CASSPGGGQGLSNTEAFF.

V usage is TRBV5-6 and J usage is TRBJ2-1, with 7 positions matching TRBD2. V lost 3 bases to trimming and J lost 10 bases; unmatched junction nucleotides: 7. The CDR3 is 13 residues long. Looked up from germline, CDR1 is SGHDT and CDR2 is YYEEEE. This CDR3 is CASSWGRGEEQFF. CDR3 DNA sequence: TGTGCCAGCAGCTGGGGTCGGGGGGAAGAGCAGTTCTTC. The full variable domain, its missing parts supplied by reference TRBV5-6 and TRBJ2-1, is DAGVTQSPTHLIKTRGQQVTLRCSPKSGHDTVSWYQQALGQGPQFIFQYYEEEERQRGNFPDRFSGHQFPNYSSELNVNALLLGDSALYLCASSWGRGEEQFFGPGTRLTVL.

The chain recombines TRBV13 with TRBJ2-1; the match to TRBD2 covers 8 bases. The CDR3 is 14 residues long. V gave up 11 bases and J gave up 5 bases; unmatched junction bases: 11. In germline, CDR1 is PRHDT, CDR2 FYEKMQ (reference sequence). The CDR3 reads CAGETSGPHNEQFF. Here the CDR3 DNA reads TGTGCCGGCGAAACTAGCGGCCCACACAATGAGCAGTTCTTC. Full variable domain (outside the CDR3, taken from reference TRBV13 and TRBJ2-1): AAGVIQSPRHLIKEKRETATLKCYPIPRHDTVYWYQQGPGQDPQFLISFYEKMQSDKGSIPDRFSAQQFSDYHSELNMSSLELGDSALYFCAGETSGPHNEQFFGPGTRLTVL.

The chain has TRBV9 and TRBJ1-1; D might be TRBD1 (5 bases). The V gene lost 0 bases and the J gene lost 12 bases, with 15 bases spanning the gap. Germline-derived CDR1 and CDR2 are SGDLS and YYNGEE. The CDR3 totals 13 residues. CDR3 DNA sequence: TGTGCCAGCAGCGTAGCTAACGGGGGACCTCCTTTCTTT. Protein sequence: CASSVANGGPPFF.